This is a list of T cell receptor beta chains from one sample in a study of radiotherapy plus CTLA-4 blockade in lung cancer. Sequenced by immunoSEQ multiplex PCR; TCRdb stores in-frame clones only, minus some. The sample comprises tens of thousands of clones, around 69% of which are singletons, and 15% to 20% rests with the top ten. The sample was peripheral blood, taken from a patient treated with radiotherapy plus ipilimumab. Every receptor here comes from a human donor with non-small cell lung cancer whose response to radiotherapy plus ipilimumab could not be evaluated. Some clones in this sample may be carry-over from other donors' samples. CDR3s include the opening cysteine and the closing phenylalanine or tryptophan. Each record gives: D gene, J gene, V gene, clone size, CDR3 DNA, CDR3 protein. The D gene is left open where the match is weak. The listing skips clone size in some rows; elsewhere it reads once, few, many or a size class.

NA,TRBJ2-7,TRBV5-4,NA,TGTGCCAGCAGCTTGGCCGGGGGACAGAGCTCCTACGAGCAGTACTTC,CASSLAGGQSSYEQYF
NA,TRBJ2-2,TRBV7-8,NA,TGTGCCAGCAGCTTTTACTTGGACTACCCCACCGGGGAGCTGTTTTTT,CASSFYLDYPTGELFF
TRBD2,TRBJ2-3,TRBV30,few,TGTGCTGGAGTGAACTCGGGACTAGCGGGGAAAGGTCATACGCAGTATTTT,CAGVNSGLAGKGHTQYF
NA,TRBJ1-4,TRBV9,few,TGTGCCAGCAGCCTTCGGTGGGGGGTAGAGGAAAAACTGTTTTTT,CASSLRWGVEEKLFF
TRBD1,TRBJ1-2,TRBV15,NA,TGTGCCACCAGCAGAGTACAGGGGGCACAAGGCTACACCTTC,CATSRVQGAQGYTF
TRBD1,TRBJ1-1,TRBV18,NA,TGTGCCAGCTCACCCGACAGGGGGCCGATGAACACTGAAGCTTTCTTT,CASSPDRGPMNTEAFF
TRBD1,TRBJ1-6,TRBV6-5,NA,TGTGCCAGCAGGGTACAGGGGCATTTGGATTCACCCCTCCACTTT,CASRVQGHLDSPLHF
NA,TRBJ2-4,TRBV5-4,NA,TGTGCCAGCAGCTTGGATCCAGGGAATTTAGCCAAAAACATTCAGTACTTC,CASSLDPGNLAKNIQYF
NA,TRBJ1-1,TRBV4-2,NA,TGTGCCAGCAGCCAAGAGGTTACGGGGGTCCACACTGAAGCTTTCTTT,CASSQEVTGVHTEAFF
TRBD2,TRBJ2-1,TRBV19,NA,TGTGCCAGTAGGACTAGCGGGGGGGCCGGCTACAATGAGCAGTTCTTC,CASRTSGGAGYNEQFF
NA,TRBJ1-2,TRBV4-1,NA,TGCGCCAGCAGCCAAGATACCATTCGAGTTAACTATGGCTACACCTTC,CASSQDTIRVNYGYTF
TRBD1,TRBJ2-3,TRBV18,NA,TGTGCCAGCTCACCACCGACAGGGGGCTGGGACACAGATACGCAGTATTTT,CASSPPTGGWDTDTQYF
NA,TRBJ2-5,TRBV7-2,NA,TGTGCCAGCAGCTCCAGGACTCTAGAGACCCAGTACTTC,CASSSRTLETQYF
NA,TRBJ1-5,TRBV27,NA,TGTGCCAGCAGTTTTGGCGGAGGGTATAGCAATCAGCCCCAGCATTTT,CASSFGGGYSNQPQHF
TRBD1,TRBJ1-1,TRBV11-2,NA,TGTGCCAGCAGCTTCTCAGGGGGGTTTTTCATGAACACTGAAGCTTTCTTT,CASSFSGGFFMNTEAFF
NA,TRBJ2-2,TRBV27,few,TGTGCCAGCAGCCTTAGACAGGTGGGAGCCACCGGGGAGCTGTTTTTT,CASSLRQVGATGELFF
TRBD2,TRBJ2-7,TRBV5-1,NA,TGCGCCAGCAGCCCCCGAGGCGGGAGCTCCTACGAGCAGTACTTC,CASSPRGGSSYEQYF
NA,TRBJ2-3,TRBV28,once,TGTGCCAGCAGTTTATATGTGGGGACTCTCACAGATACGCAGTATTTT,CASSLYVGTLTDTQYF
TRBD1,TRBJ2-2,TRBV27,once,TGTGCCAGCAGTCCTCGGACAGGGGGCTGGACGAACACCGGGGAGCTGTTTTTT,CASSPRTGGWTNTGELFF
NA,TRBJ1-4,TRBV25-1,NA,TGTGCCAGCAGTGAAGAGTTGGGAGGGGATTTTGAAAAACTGTTTTTT,CASSEELGGDFEKLFF
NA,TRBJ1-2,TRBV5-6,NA,TGTGCCAGCAGCTTCGGTGGGGCCTATGGCTACACCTTC,CASSFGGAYGYTF
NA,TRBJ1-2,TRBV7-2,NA,TGTGCCAGCAGGCACGCGGGAGGGACACCGGAAAGCGGCTACACCTTC,CASRHAGGTPESGYTF
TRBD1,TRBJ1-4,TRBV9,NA,TGTGCCAGCAGCGTTACAGGGGGCGTAGGCGAAAAACTGTTTTTT,CASSVTGGVGEKLFF
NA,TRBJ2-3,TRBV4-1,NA,TGCGCCAGCAGCCGAGGAGACTACACAGATACGCAGTATTTT,CASSRGDYTDTQYF
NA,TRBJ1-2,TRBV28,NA,TGTGCCAGCAGCATGGGGGGGGTCGGACGCTACACCTTC,CASSMGGVGRYTF
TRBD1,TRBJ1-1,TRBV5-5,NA,TGTGCCAGCAGCTCGATTACCGGGACAGCTACAGAAGCTTTCTTT,CASSSITGTATEAFF
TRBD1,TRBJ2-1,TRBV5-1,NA,TGCGCCAGCAGCCTGGGACAGGGGGCCGACAATGAGCAGTTCTTC,CASSLGQGADNEQFF
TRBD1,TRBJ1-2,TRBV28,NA,TGTGCCAGCAGTTCACGTACGACAGGGGTTGCGTATGGCTACACCTTC,CASSSRTTGVAYGYTF
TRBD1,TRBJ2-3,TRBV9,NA,TGTGCCAGCAGCGCGCACGGACAGGGGGCAACAGATACGCAGTATTTT,CASSAHGQGATDTQYF
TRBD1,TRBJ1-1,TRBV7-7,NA,TGTGCTAGCAGCTCCGGGACAGGGGAAGCTTTCTTT,CASSSGTGEAFF
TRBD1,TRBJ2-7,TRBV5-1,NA,TGCGCCAGCAGCTTGGACAGGGGAAACGAGCAGTACTTC,CASSLDRGNEQYF
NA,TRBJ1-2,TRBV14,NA,TGTGCCAGCAGCCAAGGAACAGGGTATGGCTACACCTTC,CASSQGTGYGYTF
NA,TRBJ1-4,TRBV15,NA,TGTGCCACCAGCAGGGGGGCAGGGGTTGCTAATGAAAAACTGTTTTTT,CATSRGAGVANEKLFF
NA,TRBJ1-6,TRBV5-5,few,TGTGCCAGCAGCTTGAGAGGGGGGGAACCCCTCCACTTT,CASSLRGGEPLHF
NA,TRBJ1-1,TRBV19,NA,TGTGCCAGTAGTATCCGGGGTGAAGCTTTCTTT,CASSIRGEAFF
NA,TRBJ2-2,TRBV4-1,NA,TGCGCCAGCAGCCAAGATAGTACGAACACCGGGGAGCTGTTTTTT,CASSQDSTNTGELFF
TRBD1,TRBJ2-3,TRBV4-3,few,TGCGCCAGCAGCCACCTGACAGGGGAAACAGATACGCAGTATTTT,CASSHLTGETDTQYF
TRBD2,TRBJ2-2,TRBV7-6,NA,TGTGCCAGCAGCTTAGTAGCGTCTAGCGGGTACACCGGGGAGCTGTTTTTT,CASSLVASSGYTGELFF
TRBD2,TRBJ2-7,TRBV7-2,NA,TGTGCCAGCAGCTTAGGCCGGACTAGCGGGGGCTACGAGCAGTACTTC,CASSLGRTSGGYEQYF
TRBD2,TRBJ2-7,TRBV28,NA,TGTGCCAGCAGGGCCCCGGGACTAGCGGGGGATATAGGCGAGCAGTACTTC,CASRAPGLAGDIGEQYF
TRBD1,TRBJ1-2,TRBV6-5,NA,TGTGCCAGCAGTCCTAGGACAGGGGGGTATGGCTACACCTTC,CASSPRTGGYGYTF
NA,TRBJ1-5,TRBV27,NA,TGTGCCAGCAGTTTAACCTGGCGGGCGGCCAATCAGCCCCAGCATTTT,CASSLTWRAANQPQHF
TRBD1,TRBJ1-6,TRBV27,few,TGTGCCAGCAGTTTAGAGGGGGCAGGATCACCCCTCCACTTT,CASSLEGAGSPLHF
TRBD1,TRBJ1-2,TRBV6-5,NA,TGTGCCAGCAGTTACCCAGGGGGAATCGGAGGCTACACCTTC,CASSYPGGIGGYTF
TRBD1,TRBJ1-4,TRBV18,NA,TGTGCCAGCTCACCAGGAGGGGGCAGGGAAAAACTGTTTTTT,CASSPGGGREKLFF
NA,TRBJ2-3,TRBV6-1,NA,TGTGCCAGCAGTGATACCCGGGGGGCCTGGACAGATACGCAGTATTTT,CASSDTRGAWTDTQYF
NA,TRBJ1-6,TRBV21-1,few,TGTGCCAGCAGCAATCGACAGATCGAGACACCCCTCCACTTT,CASSNRQIETPLHF
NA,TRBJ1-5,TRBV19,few,TGTGCCTCAGGGCGTCAGCCCCAGCATTTT,CASGRQPQHF
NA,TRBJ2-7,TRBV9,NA,TGTGCCAGCAGCGTAGTTCAGGGCGAGCAGTACTTC,CASSVVQGEQYF
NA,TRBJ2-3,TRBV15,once,TGTGCCACCAGCAGACGGGACTCCCCAGCGCAGTATTTT,CATSRRDSPAQYF
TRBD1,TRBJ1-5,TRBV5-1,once,TGCGCCAGCAGCTTGGGGCAGGGGGCCGGTCAGCCCCAGCATTTT,CASSLGQGAGQPQHF
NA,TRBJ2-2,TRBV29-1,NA,TGCAGCGCCCCGGGACAGAACACCGGGGAGCTGTTTTTT,CSAPGQNTGELFF
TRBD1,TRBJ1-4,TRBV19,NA,TGTGCCAGTAATACCGGGACAGGGGGTGAAAAACTGTTTTTT,CASNTGTGGEKLFF
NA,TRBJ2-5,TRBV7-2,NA,TGTGCCAGCAGCTTAAAGGGACAAACTCAAGGCCAGTACTTC,CASSLKGQTQGQYF
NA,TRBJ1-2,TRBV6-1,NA,TGTGCCAGCAGTGAATCTGGGCGTATGCATGGCTACACCTTC,CASSESGRMHGYTF
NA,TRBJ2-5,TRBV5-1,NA,TGCGCCAGCAGCTTGGGCGGCTCGGAGACCCAGTACTTC,CASSLGGSETQYF
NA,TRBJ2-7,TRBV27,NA,TGTGCCAGCAGTATGATCCCGACATCTATCTACGAGCAGTACTTC,CASSMIPTSIYEQYF
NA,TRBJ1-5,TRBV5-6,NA,TGTGCCAGCAGCCCAAGAGCGGGGGGGAGCAATCAGCCCCAGCATTTT,CASSPRAGGSNQPQHF
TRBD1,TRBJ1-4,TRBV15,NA,TGTGCCACCGCAGGGGGCGCGAATGAAAAACTGTTTTTT,CATAGGANEKLFF
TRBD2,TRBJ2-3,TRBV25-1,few,TGTGCCAGCAGTGAATCCTGGGCTAGCGGGGGTAGCACAGATACGCAGTATTTT,CASSESWASGGSTDTQYF